This T cell receptor (beta chain) was observed in a study of blood T cell repertoires in COVID-19. Whole-study context: Sites across the United States, Italy and Spain contributed samples from acute and convalescent COVID-19. Nucleic acid was either cDNA or gDNA, and it came from T cells, B-cell-depleted T cells, or PBMCs.

Per the study methods: Estimates of nucleated cell counts were drawn from the amplification of reference gene primers. Data came from immunoSEQ multiplex PCR; TCRdb stores just in-frame clones and leaves some out. The V and J calls and clone size come from that table; D and trimming were worked out from the DNA. Of a few hundred thousand clones listed, 89% are singletons. The source material was peripheral blood. The clonotype originates from a woman aged 60-75 years with acute or convalescent COVID-19.

CDR3 in DNA: TGTGCCAGCACCCCTCATCGCCAGGCTACTTCACCCCTCCACTTT. Its translation: CASTPHRQATSPLHF. This sequence joins TRBV9 and TRBJ1-6; no clear D gene. With 6 bases removed from V and 9 bases from J, the gap between germline ends came to 19 bases. There are 15 residues in the CDR3. Germline values: CDR1 SGDLS, CDR2 YYNGEE.